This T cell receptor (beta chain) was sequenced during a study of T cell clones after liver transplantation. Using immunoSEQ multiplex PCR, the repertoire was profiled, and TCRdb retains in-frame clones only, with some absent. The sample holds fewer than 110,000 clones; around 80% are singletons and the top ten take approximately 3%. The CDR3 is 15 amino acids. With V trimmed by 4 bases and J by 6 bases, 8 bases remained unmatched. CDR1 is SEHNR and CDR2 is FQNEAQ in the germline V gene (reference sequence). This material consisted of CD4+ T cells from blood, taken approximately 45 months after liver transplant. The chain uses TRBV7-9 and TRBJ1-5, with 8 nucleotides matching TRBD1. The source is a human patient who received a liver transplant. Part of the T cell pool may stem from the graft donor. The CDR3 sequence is CASSSGGTGSQPQHF. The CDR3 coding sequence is TGTGCCAGCAGCTCCGGCGGGACAGGTTCTCAGCCCCAGCATTTT. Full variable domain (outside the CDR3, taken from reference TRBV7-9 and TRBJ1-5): DTGVSQNPRHKITKRGQNVTFRCDPISEHNRLYWYRQTLGQGPEFLTYFQNEAQLEKSRLLSDRFSAERPKGSFSTLEIQRTEQGDSAMYLCASSSGGTGSQPQHFGDGTRLSIL.